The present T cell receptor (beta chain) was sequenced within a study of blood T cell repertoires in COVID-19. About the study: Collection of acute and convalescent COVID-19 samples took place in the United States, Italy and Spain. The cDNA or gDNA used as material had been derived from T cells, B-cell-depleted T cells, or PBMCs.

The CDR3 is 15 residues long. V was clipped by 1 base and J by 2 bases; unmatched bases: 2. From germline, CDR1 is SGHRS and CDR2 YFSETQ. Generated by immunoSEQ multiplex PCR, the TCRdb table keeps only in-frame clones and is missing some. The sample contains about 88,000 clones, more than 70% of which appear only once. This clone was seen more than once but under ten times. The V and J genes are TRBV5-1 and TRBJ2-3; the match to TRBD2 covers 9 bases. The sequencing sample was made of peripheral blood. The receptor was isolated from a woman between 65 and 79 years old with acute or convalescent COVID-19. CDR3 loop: CASSLSGGPTDTQYF. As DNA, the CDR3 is TGCGCCAGCAGCTTGAGCGGGGGGCCCACAGATACGCAGTATTTT.